This record covers a single T cell receptor (beta chain). Its cognate antigen has yet to be identified. Per-base qualities were not stored, and no clone one base away is much larger. The record originates from a study of CD8 T cells in Susac syndrome (dated by TCRdb to between 2018 and 2021). Study-wide context: The study used repertoire sequencing to test whether antigen drove CD8+ T cell activation and differentiation in Susac syndrome. The clonality of the CD8+ T cell repertoire was compared across about a dozen healthy donors, roughly 14 Susac syndrome patients and under 18 multiple sclerosis patients. The study at large found these results: The number of individuals in the TCR sequencing and HLA analysis was recognized as being relatively small.

RNA was extracted with the RNeasy kit and roughly 0.45 to 1 ug was reverse transcribed using random hexamers. The immunoSEQ multiplex PCR assay, which covers 54 Vbeta and 13 Jbeta segments, was used to amplify TCR beta CDR3 regions. To correct PCR amplification bias, a synthetic template baseline was used for both primer optimization and computational correction. The source study handled its data this way. Reads were annotated to V, D and J genes per IMGT and analyzed with immunoSEQ Analyzer, keeping only productive sequences. Clonality was computed as one minus Shannon entropy normalized by log2 of the number of productive unique sequences. For each patient and control, public and private clones were evaluated among the 100 most prevalent clones. Clones were defined as Susac-specific if absent from the healthy and MS cohorts, from some 1,000 published viral clones and from other ImmuneACCESS disease sequences. TCRdb reanalyzed the raw reads on its own, using fastp at Q25 for trimming and MiXCR for clone calling, and kept in-frame beta chains. Rows are unified per CDR3 protein, each entry keeping the most common DNA and genes. These V and J calls derive from TCRdb rather than the authors' analysis. A total of some 150,000 distinct CDR3 sequences appear in this sample, about 94% of them only once. The ten biggest clones cover 0.27% of the sample.

Including the terminal cysteine and phenylalanine, the CDR3 comprises 13 residues. Only the CDR3 DNA stays, 39 bases, in frame from base 1. The germline V gene yields SNHLY for CDR1 and FYNNEI for CDR2. The V end loses 11 bases and the J end loses 3 bases, and a stretch of 14 bases separates them. High-throughput TCR beta sequencing profiled peripheral blood CD8+ and CD4+ T cells from healthy donors, Susac syndrome patients and multiple sclerosis patients. Healthy donors were included as age- and sex-matched controls. Bulk CD8+ and CD4+ T cells were purified magnetically by negative isolation, whereas CD8+ TEMRA cells were enriched by FACS. Blood was drawn into EDTA tubes, processed within 24 hours, and PBMCs were isolated by density gradient centrifugation. PBMCs intended for TCR sequencing were cryopreserved in liquid nitrogen and thawed later in a water bath at 37 degrees C. The sorted or isolated CD4+, CD8+ and CD8+ TEMRA cells reached a purity of at least 90%.

The sample comprised CD8+ T cells from PBMCs. The origin of this receptor is a human donor in good health. The chain couples TRBV2 to TRBJ2-1, and perhaps TRBD2 as D gene, on 5 matching bases. The CDR3 here reads CALYSDYYNEQFF. The base sequence is TGTGCCCTCTACTCCGACTACTACAATGAGCAGTTCTTC.